This T cell receptor (beta chain) was documented in a study of patients and donors after allogeneic stem cell transplantation. Trimming shortened V by 1 base and J by 1 base, and 8 bases separated the two germline ends. The V gene's germline CDR1 is DFQATT and CDR2 SNEGSKA (reference sequence). The CDR3 has 14 residues. This clonotype has a handful of counts. From the RT-PCR reads, TCRdb called clonotypes with MiXCR, one entry per CDR3 protein. The data contain about a million distinct CDR3 sequences, approximately 19% of them singletons. The source material was blood, either unsorted or a sorted T cell fraction (not recorded which). The sequence came from a human donor who was either an allogeneic HSCT recipient or a stem cell or donor lymphocyte infusion donor (not recorded which). It is not recorded whose cells these are; they may come from a transplant donor. This chain joins TRBV20-1 and TRBJ1-5; tentatively, D is TRBD1 (5 bases). CDR3 amino acids: CSARVGASNQPQHF. The DNA for the CDR3 is TGCAGTGCTAGAGTAGGGGCCAGCAATCAGCCCCAGCATTTT.